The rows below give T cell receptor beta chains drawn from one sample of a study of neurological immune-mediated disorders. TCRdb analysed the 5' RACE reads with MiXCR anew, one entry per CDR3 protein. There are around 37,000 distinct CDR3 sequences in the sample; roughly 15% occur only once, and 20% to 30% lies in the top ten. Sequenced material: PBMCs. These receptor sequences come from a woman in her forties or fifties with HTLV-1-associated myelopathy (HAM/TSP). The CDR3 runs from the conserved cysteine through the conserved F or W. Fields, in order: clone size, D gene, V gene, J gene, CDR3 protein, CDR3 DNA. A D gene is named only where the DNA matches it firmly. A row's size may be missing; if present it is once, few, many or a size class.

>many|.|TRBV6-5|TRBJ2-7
CASSYAMAYEQYF
TGTGCCAGCAGTTACGCTATGGCCTACGAGCAGTACTTC
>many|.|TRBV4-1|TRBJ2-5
CASSQLGTPTIVRETQYF
TGCGCCAGCAGCCAACTGGGGACTCCGACCATTGTACGAGAGACCCAGTACTTC
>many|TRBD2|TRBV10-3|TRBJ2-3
CATSGTSEVDTQYF
TGTGCCACTTCCGGGACTAGCGAGGTAGATACGCAGTATTTT
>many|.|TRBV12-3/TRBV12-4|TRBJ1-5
CASSGTGTHSRGNQPQHF
TGTGCCAGCAGTGGAACCGGGACCCATTCACGGGGCAATCAGCCCCAGCATTTT
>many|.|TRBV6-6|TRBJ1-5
CASSPWRQASNQPQHF
TGTGCCAGCAGCCCCTGGCGACAGGCTAGCAATCAGCCCCAGCATTTT
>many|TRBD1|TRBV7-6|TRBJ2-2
CASSLAFGQGPGELFF
TGTGCCAGCAGCTTGGCCTTTGGACAGGGCCCCGGGGAGCTGTTTTTT
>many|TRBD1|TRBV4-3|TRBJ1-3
CASSQDPGTGGPGNTIYF
TGCGCCAGCAGCCAAGACCCCGGGACAGGGGGACCTGGAAACACCATATATTTT
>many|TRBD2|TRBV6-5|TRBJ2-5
CASSPQGTRRTQYF
TGTGCCAGCAGCCCCCAGGGGACTAGGAGGACCCAGTACTTC
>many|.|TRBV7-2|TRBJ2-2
CASPPTGQGGNTGELFF
TGTGCCAGCCCGCCAACGGGCCAGGGGGGAAACACCGGGGAGCTGTTTTTT
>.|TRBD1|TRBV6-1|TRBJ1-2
CASSLGGTGGGGYTF
TGTGCCAGCAGTTTGGGGGGGACAGGGGGAGGTGGCTACACCTTC
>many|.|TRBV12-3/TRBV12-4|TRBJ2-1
CASIWRSGEQFF
TGTGCCAGCATTTGGAGGAGCGGTGAGCAGTTCTTC
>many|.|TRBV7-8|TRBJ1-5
CASSLEKGHLQPQHF
TGTGCCAGCAGCTTAGAAAAGGGACACCTTCAGCCCCAGCATTTT
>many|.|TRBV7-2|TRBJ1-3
CASSFAATGGNTIYF
TGTGCCAGCAGCTTCGCTGCGACGGGTGGAAACACCATATATTTT
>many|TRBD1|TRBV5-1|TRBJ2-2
CASSPGTGVTGELFF
TGCGCCAGCAGCCCCGGGACAGGGGTAACCGGGGAGCTGTTTTTT
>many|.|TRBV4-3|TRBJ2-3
CASSKNRGKADTQYF
TGCGCCAGCAGCAAAAACCGGGGCAAGGCAGATACGCAGTATTTT
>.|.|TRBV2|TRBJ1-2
CASRGGVVIGYTF
TGTGCCAGCAGGGGGGGGGTAGTGATTGGCTACACCTTC
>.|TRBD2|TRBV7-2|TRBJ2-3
CASRTSGNTDTQYF
TGTGCCAGCAGAACTAGCGGGAACACAGATACGCAGTATTTT
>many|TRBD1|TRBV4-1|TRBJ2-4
CASSQTGTGAKNIQYF
TGCGCCAGCAGCCAGACCGGGACAGGAGCCAAAAACATTCAGTACTTC
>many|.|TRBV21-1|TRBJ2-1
CASPRGENEQFF
TGTGCCAGCCCCCGAGGGGAAAATGAGCAGTTCTTC
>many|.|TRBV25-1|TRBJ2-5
CASSPNSGQETQYF
TGTGCCAGCAGCCCAAATTCGGGCCAAGAGACCCAGTACTTC
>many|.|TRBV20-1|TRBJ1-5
CSARDSRIGGNQPQHF
TGCAGTGCTAGAGATTCTAGAATAGGAGGAAATCAGCCCCAGCATTTT
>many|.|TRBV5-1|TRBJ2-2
CASSLQGLDTGELFF
TGCGCCAGCAGCTTACAAGGGTTAGACACCGGGGAGCTGTTTTTT
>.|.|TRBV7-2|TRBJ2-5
CASSRKWNRDIEETQYF
TGTGCCAGCAGCCGAAAGTGGAACCGGGACATTGAGGAGACCCAGTACTTC
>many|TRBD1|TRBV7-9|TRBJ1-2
CASDREVSGYTF
TGTGCCTCGGACAGGGAGGTCAGCGGCTACACCTTC
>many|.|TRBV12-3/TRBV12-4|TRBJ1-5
CASSLIRVSNQPQHF
TGTGCCAGCAGTTTAATAAGGGTTAGCAATCAGCCCCAGCATTTT
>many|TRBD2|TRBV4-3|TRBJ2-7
CASSQGSSGYYEQYF
TGCGCCAGCAGCCAAGGTAGTAGCGGGTACTACGAGCAGTACTTC
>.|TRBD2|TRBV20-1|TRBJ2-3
CSARDRLAPTDTQYF
TGCAGTGCTAGAGATCGACTAGCGCCCACAGATACGCAGTATTTT
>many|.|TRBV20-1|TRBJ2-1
CSAEDGVPSQPFEQFF
TGCAGTGCTGAAGACGGTGTCCCATCACAACCTTTTGAGCAGTTCTTC
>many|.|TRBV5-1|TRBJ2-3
CASSLAGASGPDTQYF
TGCGCCAGCAGCTTGGCCGGAGCAAGTGGACCAGATACGCAGTATTTT
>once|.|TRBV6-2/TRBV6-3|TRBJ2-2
CASSSYAGELFF
TGTGCCAGCAGTTCCTATGCGGGGGAGCTGTTTTTT
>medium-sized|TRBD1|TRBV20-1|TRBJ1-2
CSARVGTGVGYTF
TGCAGTGCTAGAGTAGGGACAGGGGTTGGCTACACCTTC
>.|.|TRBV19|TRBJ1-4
CASSIDLGQSGKLFF
TGTGCCAGTAGTATAGATCTCGGACAGTCTGGAAAACTGTTTTTT
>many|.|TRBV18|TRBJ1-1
CASSQRGSAMNTEAFF
TGTGCCAGCTCACAGAGGGGTTCGGCAATGAACACTGAAGCTTTCTTT
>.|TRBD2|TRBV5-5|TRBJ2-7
CASSPTSGGTSYEQYF
TGTGCCAGCAGTCCTACCAGCGGGGGGACCTCCTACGAGCAGTACTTC
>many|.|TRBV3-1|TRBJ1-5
CASSQEEPGFSNQPQHF
TGTGCCAGCAGCCAAGAAGAGCCAGGGTTTAGCAATCAGCCCCAGCATTTT
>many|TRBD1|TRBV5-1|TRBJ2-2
CASSSGTDTSGELFF
TGCGCCAGCAGCTCCGGGACAGATACGTCCGGGGAGCTGTTTTTT
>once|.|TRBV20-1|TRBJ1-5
CSARTNPNSNQPQHF
TGCAGTGCTAGAACCAATCCTAATAGCAATCAGCCCCAGCATTTT
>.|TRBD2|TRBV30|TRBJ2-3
CAWSAAGSQYF
TGTGCCTGGAGCGCAGCGGGGAGTCAGTATTTT
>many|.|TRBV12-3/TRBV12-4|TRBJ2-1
CASSPQNEQFF
TGTGCCAGCAGTCCTCAGAATGAGCAGTTCTTC
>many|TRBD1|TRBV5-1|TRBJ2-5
CASSLGTVVEETQYF
TGCGCCAGCAGCTTAGGGACAGTGGTTGAAGAGACCCAGTACTTC
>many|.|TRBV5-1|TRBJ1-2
CASSLDGDVWAYGYTF
TGCGCCAGCAGCTTGGACGGGGACGTCTGGGCCTATGGCTACACCTTC
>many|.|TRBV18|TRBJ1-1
CASSPVGGTEAFF
TGTGCCAGCTCACCGGTCGGGGGCACTGAAGCTTTCTTT
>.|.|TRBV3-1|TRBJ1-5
CASSQDATTNRPQHF
TGTGCCAGCAGCCAAGACGCGACAACCAATCGGCCTCAGCATTTT